This T cell receptor (beta chain) comes out of a study of blood T cell repertoires in COVID-19. Germline loops: CDR1 SGHRS, CDR2 YFSETQ. The CDR3 sequence is 13 residues long. J was trimmed by 1 base and V by 8 bases; bases with no gene match: 3. Recruits, aged roughly 18 to 89 years, lived in about two dozen US areas. Participant-reported clinical history was the basis for cohort assignment. Those designated as exposed participants met a COVID-19 case within 2 weeks before study entry. Sequencing used immunoSEQ multiplex PCR; TCRdb keeps in-frame clones, though not all of them. The sample includes about 320,000 clones, 75% to 90% of them seen just once.

Sequenced input: PBMCs or T cells enriched from blood (not recorded which). This clonotype originated in a woman in her 30s who had been exposed to COVID-19. V usage is TRBV5-1 and J usage is TRBJ2-3, with 8 bases identical to TRBD1. CDR3 in DNA: TGCGCCAGTTCGGGACAGGGCACAGATACGCAGTATTTT. Residues: CASSGQGTDTQYF. The full variable domain, with the rest looked up from reference TRBV5-1 and TRBJ2-3, is KAGVTQTPRYLIKTRGQQVTLSCSPISGHRSVSWYQQTPGQGLQFLFEYFSETQRNKGNFPGRFSGRQFSNSRSEMNVSTLELGDSALYLCASSGQGTDTQYFGPGTRLTVL.